A selection of T cell receptor beta chains follows, all from one sample in a study of Ad26.COV2.S vaccination and SARS-CoV-2 variants. Repertoires were generated with immunoSEQ multiplex PCR, while TCRdb's copy carries only in-frame clones and drops some. The data hold 360,000 or so clones, with over 75% observed a single time. Sequenced material: peripheral blood, taken in a trial of Ad26.COV2.S vaccine versus placebo. Receptors originate from a person between 18 and 65 years old who received the Ad26.COV2.S COVID-19 vaccine or a placebo. Both conserved end residues are part of each CDR3.

v_call: TRBV27; j_call: TRBJ2-5; cdr3_aa: CASSLAGVGETQYF
v_call: TRBV7-2; j_call: TRBJ2-1; cdr3_aa: CASSFDRGSYNEQFF
v_call: TRBV3-1/TRBV3-2; j_call: TRBJ2-1; cdr3_aa: CASSQGWTSSIHEQFF
v_call: TRBV3-1/TRBV3-2; j_call: TRBJ2-3; cdr3_aa: CASSLRDTQYF
v_call: TRBV6-5; j_call: TRBJ2-7; cdr3_aa: CASSRTTSRSYEQYF
v_call: TRBV5-6; j_call: TRBJ2-5; cdr3_aa: CASSSPEDRGSKTQYF
v_call: TRBV5-1; j_call: TRBJ2-1; cdr3_aa: CASSLRTSGNNEQFF
v_call: TRBV6-1; j_call: TRBJ2-1; cdr3_aa: CASSASRGQLYNEQFF
v_call: TRBV9; j_call: TRBJ1-1; cdr3_aa: CASSVGQGARTEAFF
v_call: TRBV5-1; j_call: TRBJ2-1; cdr3_aa: CASSPLEGQYNEQFF
v_call: TRBV3-1/TRBV3-2; j_call: TRBJ2-3; cdr3_aa: CASRPGTGETDTQYF
v_call: TRBV7-2; j_call: TRBJ2-7; cdr3_aa: CASSLIGPSGGTYEQYF
v_call: TRBV12-3/TRBV12-4; j_call: TRBJ1-2; cdr3_aa: CASTWTARAGYTF
v_call: TRBV2; j_call: TRBJ1-5; cdr3_aa: CASSRTGFQPQHF
v_call: TRBV5-5; j_call: TRBJ1-6; cdr3_aa: CASSPRTAYNSPLHF
v_call: TRBV3-1/TRBV3-2; j_call: TRBJ1-1; cdr3_aa: CARERATMNTEAFF
v_call: TRBV19; j_call: TRBJ1-1; cdr3_aa: CASSQPQGGTEAFF
v_call: TRBV7-9; j_call: TRBJ1-3; cdr3_aa: CASSLEGRPSSGNTIYF
v_call: TRBV7-2; j_call: TRBJ2-5; cdr3_aa: CASGEETQYF
v_call: TRBV3-1/TRBV3-2; j_call: TRBJ2-1; cdr3_aa: CASSQAGTSGGYEQFF
v_call: TRBV4-3; j_call: TRBJ1-1; cdr3_aa: CASSRKQGMNTEAFF
v_call: TRBV30; j_call: TRBJ2-3; cdr3_aa: CAWSVNSPRTDTQYF
v_call: TRBV7-9; j_call: TRBJ1-3; cdr3_aa: CASSSTGLSGNTIYF
v_call: TRBV7-6; j_call: TRBJ2-3; cdr3_aa: CASSLGQVTDTQYF
v_call: TRBV2; j_call: TRBJ2-3; cdr3_aa: CASSVMTVSDTQYF
v_call: TRBV6-2/TRBV6-3; j_call: TRBJ2-3; cdr3_aa: CASSNLAGGTSTDTQYF
v_call: TRBV5-8; j_call: TRBJ2-5; cdr3_aa: CASSLGSGGLQETQYF
v_call: TRBV12-3/TRBV12-4; j_call: TRBJ1-3; cdr3_aa: CASSKGTYTIYF
v_call: TRBV2; j_call: TRBJ1-5; cdr3_aa: CASRDNNQPQHF
v_call: TRBV4-1; j_call: TRBJ2-3; cdr3_aa: CASKGSTDTQYF
v_call: TRBV3-1/TRBV3-2; j_call: TRBJ1-1; cdr3_aa: CASSVQGGGTEAFF
v_call: TRBV29-1; j_call: TRBJ1-5; cdr3_aa: CSVRQQDQPQHF
v_call: TRBV10-3; j_call: TRBJ2-7; cdr3_aa: CAISDPGTGSSYEQYF
v_call: TRBV27; j_call: TRBJ2-5; cdr3_aa: CASLPRVGGWQETQYF
v_call: TRBV6-5; j_call: TRBJ2-3; cdr3_aa: CASSPPGADTQYF
v_call: TRBV7-7; j_call: TRBJ2-2; cdr3_aa: CASSLAGSGTGELFF
v_call: TRBV27; j_call: TRBJ1-5; cdr3_aa: CASSRRDRGPNQPQHF
v_call: TRBV23-1; j_call: TRBJ1-2; cdr3_aa: CASSRDRAVNYGYTF
v_call: TRBV5-6; j_call: TRBJ2-7; cdr3_aa: CASSSGLAGGHEQYF
v_call: TRBV6-1; j_call: TRBJ1-5; cdr3_aa: CASSEGKGLSNQPQHF
v_call: TRBV27; j_call: TRBJ2-7; cdr3_aa: CASTQKASLSYEQYF
v_call: TRBV4-3; j_call: TRBJ1-6; cdr3_aa: CASSQQSSYNSPLHF
v_call: TRBV14; j_call: TRBJ1-4; cdr3_aa: CASSQIREKLFF
v_call: TRBV30; j_call: TRBJ1-4; cdr3_aa: CAWSQGQEKLFF
v_call: TRBV5-1; j_call: TRBJ1-2; cdr3_aa: CASSLDAGGTYGYTF
v_call: TRBV18; j_call: TRBJ2-7; cdr3_aa: CASSPLGRSYEQYF
v_call: TRBV20-1; j_call: TRBJ2-1; cdr3_aa: CSATREGEQFF